Shown below are 25 T cell receptor beta chains from a single sample sequenced in a study of blood T cell repertoires in COVID-19. The repertoire was sequenced with immunoSEQ multiplex PCR; TCRdb's copy has only in-frame clones and lacks some. This repertoire shows 300,000 to 350,000 clones, almost 90% found once; its top ten account for less than 3.5%. The material sequenced was peripheral blood. These receptors all come from a woman aged 25 to 39 with COVID-19, enrolled during active disease.

This chain connects TRBV6-5 to TRBJ1-1, with D perhaps matching TRBD1 (6 bases). Germline CDR1 MNHEY, CDR2 SVGAGI. V dropped 2 bases and J dropped 9 bases, with 19 bases sitting between them. CDR3 length equals 15 residues. The DNA of the CDR3 is TGTGCCAGCAGTTACATAGGACAGTCGTTCCCTAAAGCTTTCTTT. Its protein is CASSYIGQSFPKAFF.

The count of this clone is one. This chain uses TRBV3-1 (or the pseudogene TRBV3-2) with TRBJ2-7, with a tentative D call TRBD1 (5 bases). In germline, CDR1 is LGHDT, CDR2 YNNKEL (reference sequence). V was trimmed by 1 base and J by 11 bases, leaving 15 bases between them. The CDR3 totals 13 residues. The CDR3: CASSQGNWTPKYF. The CDR3 bases are TGTGCCAGCAGCCAAGGGAATTGGACACCAAAGTACTTC.

The CDR3 DNA is TGTGCCAGTGGACAGCCAAGCAATCAGCCCCAGCATTTT. This encodes CASGQPSNQPQHF. The genes are TRBV28 and TRBJ1-5; D is possibly TRBD1 (6 bases). Trimming left V 9 bases short and J 1 base short, with 10 bases between. There are 13 residues in the CDR3. Germline V gene sequence: CDR1 MDHEN, CDR2 SYDVKM. Looking up the rest from reference TRBV28 and TRBJ1-5 gives the full variable domain: DVKVTQSSRYLVKRTGEKVFLECVQDMDHENMFWYRQDPGLGLRLIYFSYDVKMKEKGDIPEGYSVSREKKERFSLILESASTNQTSMYLCASGQPSNQPQHFGDGTRLSIL.

The V and J genes are TRBV14 and TRBJ2-3; D is unclear. The CDR3 runs 14 residues. Germline V CDR1 and CDR2: SGHDN, FVKESK. Trimming cost V 4 bases and J 0 bases, with 8 bases left between them. The CDR3 spells CASSPVPSTDTQYF. CDR3 DNA sequence: TGTGCCAGCAGCCCGGTTCCTAGCACAGATACGCAGTATTTT.

This sequence joins TRBV27 and TRBJ2-5, with 11 bases identical to TRBD2. The V gene's germline CDR1 is MNHEY and CDR2 SMNVEV (reference sequence). V was pared by 4 bases and J by 0 bases, with 7 bases of the junction left unmatched. The CDR3 length is 17 residues. CDR3 sequence: CASSYLAGGKYQETQYF. Written as DNA, the CDR3 is TGTGCCAGCAGTTATCTAGCGGGAGGTAAATACCAAGAGACCCAGTACTTC.

The gene calls are TRBV11-2 and TRBJ2-7; 7 positions agree with TRBD2. V gave up 0 bases and J gave up 2 bases; unmatched junction bases: 7. CDR3 length: 16 amino acids. The V gene's germline CDR1 is SGHAT and CDR2 FQNNGV. The CDR3 reads CASSLDRLAVPYEQYF. The DNA for the CDR3 is TGTGCCAGCAGCTTAGACAGGCTAGCGGTTCCCTACGAGCAGTACTTC.

The chain employs TRBV4-1 and TRBJ1-4, with a possible D match to TRBD1 (6 bases). Germline V lookup: CDR1 MGHRA, CDR2 YSYEKL. Trimming removed 0 bases from V and 8 bases from J, with 25 bases in between. The CDR3 sequence is 19 residues long. Here the CDR3 reads CASSQERTVGRGGWEKLFF. Here the CDR3 DNA reads TGCGCCAGCAGCCAAGAAAGAACCGTGGGTCGAGGGGGATGGGAAAAACTGTTTTTT.

This chain uses TRBV28 with TRBJ1-5; a possible D gene is TRBD1 (5 bases). V lost 5 bases and J lost 0, with 11 bases in between. Germline V CDR1 and CDR2: MDHEN, SYDVKM. CDR3 length: 15 amino acids. This chain's CDR3 is CASSIDSYSNQPQHF. The CDR3 DNA reads TGTGCCAGCAGTATTGACAGTTATAGCAATCAGCCCCAGCATTTT.

This chain uses TRBV18 with TRBJ2-6, with TRBD1 as a possible D gene (5 bases). This CDR3 spans 17 amino acids. Germline V gene lookup returns CDR1 KGHSH and CDR2 LQKENI. Trimming cost V 3 bases and J 0 bases, with 12 bases left between them. The CDR3 loop reads CASSPVRENSGANVLTF. CDR3 bases: TGTGCCAGCTCACCCGTCAGGGAAAACTCTGGGGCCAACGTCCTGACTTTC.

V is TRBV3-1 (or the pseudogene TRBV3-2) and J is TRBJ2-2, with TRBD1 as a possible D gene (5 bases). Deletions cut 3 bases from V and 4 bases from J, with 9 bases between. The CDR3 contains 14 residues. Germline CDR1 is LGHDT and CDR2 is YNNKEL (reference sequence). The CDR3 loop reads CASSHRVPTGELFF. The CDR3 region has the DNA TGTGCCAGCAGCCACAGGGTACCCACCGGGGAGCTGTTTTTT.

This chain uses TRBV19 with TRBJ2-7, with 7 bases matching TRBD2. V trimming: 4 bases; J trimming: 4 bases; junction bases outside the gene matches: 16. Germline values: CDR1 LNHDA, CDR2 SQIVND (reference sequence). The CDR3 sequence is 17 residues long. The CDR3 here is CASSTPEMRERPYEQYF. The CDR3 nucleotides are TGTGCCAGTAGTACTCCTGAAATGCGGGAGCGGCCATACGAGCAGTACTTC.

This clone was found once. The chain joins TRBV6-5 to TRBJ1-2; 7 positions match TRBD1. The germline gives CDR1 MNHEY, CDR2 SVGAGI. The CDR3 sequence is 15 residues long. The V segment lost 0 bases and the J segment 2 bases; nucleotides outside the gene matches: 3. CDR3 in amino acids: CASSYSQGVNYGYTF. In DNA form, the CDR3 reads TGTGCCAGCAGTTACTCGCAGGGGGTCAACTATGGCTACACCTTC.

The rearrangement links TRBV3-1 (or the pseudogene TRBV3-2) to TRBJ2-7; D call uncertain. CDR3 length: 12 residues. V dropped 0 bases and J dropped 3 bases, with 3 bases sitting between them. Germline V lookup: CDR1 LGHDT, CDR2 YNNKEL (reference sequence). The CDR3 loop is CASSQDSYEQYF. CDR3 bases: TGTGCCAGCAGCCAAGATAGCTACGAGCAGTACTTC.

J is TRBJ2-2 and V is TRBV20-1; D might be TRBD2 (6 bases). Germline CDR1 DFQATT, CDR2 SNEGSKA (reference sequence). The CDR3 spans 11 residues. V lost 5 bases, J lost 5 bases, and 6 bases lay in between. The CDR3 reads CSAGGTGELFF. DNA for the CDR3: TGCAGTGCTGGGGGGACCGGGGAGCTGTTTTTT.

CDR3 DNA sequence: TGTGCCAGCAGCTTTAGCGGGGAGCAGTACTTC. This gives the protein CASSFSGEQYF. The chain has TRBV13 and TRBJ2-7, with TRBD2 matching 7 bases. Germline V CDR1 and CDR2: PRHDT, FYEKMQ (reference sequence). Losses at the gene ends were 3 bases for V and 7 bases for J; bases not matched to a gene: 0. The CDR3 runs to 11 residues.

J is TRBJ1-2 and V is TRBV5-6; D ambiguous. CDR3 size: 14 residues. Germline loops: CDR1 SGHDT, CDR2 YYEEEE. V lost 0 bases, J lost 2 bases, and 8 bases lay in between. This chain's CDR3 is CASSLVAGNYGYTF. In nucleotides, the CDR3 is TGTGCCAGCAGCTTGGTAGCGGGGAACTATGGCTACACCTTC.

CDR3 in amino acids: CASSESTYYEQYF. CDR3 in DNA: TGCGCCAGCAGTGAGTCTACTTACTACGAGCAGTACTTC. This chain joins TRBV10-2 and TRBJ2-7; D gene uncertain. CDR3 length equals 13 residues. V dropped 0 bases and J dropped 3 bases, with 6 bases sitting between them. Germline loops: CDR1 WSHSY, CDR2 SAAADI.

The chain is built from TRBV6-5 and TRBJ2-1, with 9 bases fitting TRBD1. Unmatched junction bases numbered 6, after V lost 0 bases and J lost 6 bases. Germline V gene sequence: CDR1 MNHEY, CDR2 SVGAGI. This CDR3 is 16 amino acids long. CDR3 nucleotide sequence: TGTGCCAGCAGTTACTCTCGGGACAGGGAGGTCAATGAGCAGTTCTTC. This encodes CASSYSRDREVNEQFF.

The J gene is TRBJ1-1, the V gene TRBV28, with TRBD1 matching 11 bases. V shed 5 bases and J 7 bases; nucleotides not matched to a gene: 9. This CDR3 has 15 amino acids. The germline gives CDR1 MDHEN, CDR2 SYDVKM. This chain's CDR3 is CASSPAGTGGGEAFF. In DNA form, the CDR3 reads TGTGCCAGCAGTCCAGCCGGGACAGGGGGAGGTGAAGCTTTCTTT.

This chain joins TRBV5-4 and TRBJ1-2, with TRBD1 matching 9 bases. The CDR3 runs to 14 residues. The ends lost 0 bases at V and 3 bases at J; junction bases unmatched: 0. Germline CDR1 is SGHNT and CDR2 is YYREEE (reference sequence). CDR3 bases: TGTGCCAGCAGCTTGGGGGACAGGGACTATGGCTACACCTTC. Its translation: CASSLGDRDYGYTF. The whole variable domain, filled in from reference TRBV5-4 and TRBJ1-2, reads ETGVTQSPTHLIKTRGQQVTLRCSSQSGHNTVSWYQQALGQGPQFIFQYYREEENGRGNFPPRFSGLQFPNYSSELNVNALELDDSALYLCASSLGDRDYGYTFGSGTRLTVV.

As to this clone: Other DNA sequences in this specimen translate into the identical CDR3. J is TRBJ1-5 and V is TRBV19; TRBD1 matches 8 bases. Germline-derived CDR1 and CDR2 are LNHDA and SQIVND (reference sequence). V was pared by 6 bases and J by 2 bases, with 3 bases of the junction left unmatched. This CDR3 region has 14 residues. The CDR3 here is CASSETGGNQPQHF. For the CDR3, the DNA is TGTGCCAGTAGCGAGACAGGGGGCAATCAGCCCCAGCATTTT.

J is TRBJ2-7 and V is TRBV30; TRBD1 is a possible D gene (6 bases). V was pared by 3 bases and J by 3 bases, with 12 bases between. Germline V gene lookup returns CDR1 GTSNPN and CDR2 SVGIG (reference sequence). The CDR3 runs to 13 residues. CDR3 nucleotide sequence: TGTGCCTGGAGGGGAGACAGGCGCTACGAGCAGTACTTC. Amino acids: CAWRGDRRYEQYF.

This chain connects TRBV5-4 to TRBJ2-1; D remains unclear. V gave up 4 bases and J gave up 10 bases, with 21 bases separating them. This CDR3 comprises 15 residues. Germline V gene lookup returns CDR1 SGHNT and CDR2 YYREEE (reference sequence). The CDR3 DNA reads TGTGCCAGCAGCCTGCTCGGAAAATGGCAGGTGGAGCAGTTCTTC. This translates into CASSLLGKWQVEQFF.

J is TRBJ1-2 and V is TRBV5-6; perhaps TRBD1 as D (6 bases). Between the trimmed V and J ends, which lost 2 bases and 4 bases, there was a span of 12 bases. Per germline, CDR1 SGHDT and CDR2 YYEEEE. The CDR3 extends over 14 amino acids. CDR3 loop: CASSFPGQSYGYTF. CDR3 coding DNA: TGTGCCAGCAGCTTTCCCGGACAGTCCTATGGCTACACCTTC. The entire variable domain, with the rest obtained from reference TRBV5-6 and TRBJ1-2, is as follows: DAGVTQSPTHLIKTRGQQVTLRCSPKSGHDTVSWYQQALGQGPQFIFQYYEEEERQRGNFPDRFSGHQFPNYSSELNVNALLLGDSALYLCASSFPGQSYGYTFGSGTRLTVV.

The rearrangement links TRBV11-2 to TRBJ2-7; 14 bases align to TRBD2. Germline trimming cut 5 bases from V and 4 bases from J; bases unmatched to any gene: 4. Germline CDR1 is SGHAT and CDR2 is FQNNGV. This CDR3 comprises 15 residues. CDR3 DNA sequence: TGTGCCAGCAGCAACCGACTAGCGGGAGGGTACGAGCAGTACTTC. Protein sequence: CASSNRLAGGYEQYF.